Below are 17 T cell receptor beta chains sequenced from a single sample in a study of T cell changes during pregnancy in multiple sclerosis. Using immunoSEQ multiplex PCR, the repertoire was profiled, and TCRdb retains in-frame clones only, with some absent. The sample gives under 95,000 clones, 91% of which show up once; approximately 1.7% is in the top ten. Specimen: peripheral blood, collected after pregnancy. All receptors derive from a female donor in good health, enrolled as a control in a pregnancy study.

There are a few counts of this clone. The V and J genes are TRBV6-1 and TRBJ2-7; D is possibly TRBD2 (7 bases). With 4 bases removed from V and 5 bases from J, the gap between germline ends came to 18 bases. Looked up from germline, CDR1 is MNHNS and CDR2 is SASEGT. This CDR3 is 15 amino acids long. The CDR3 here is CASSGYQGGADEQYF. DNA of the CDR3: TGTGCCAGCAGTGGCTACCAAGGGGGGGCGGACGAGCAGTACTTC.

The chain recombines TRBV5-4 with TRBJ2-2; 9 bases agree with TRBD2. The CDR3 covers 15 residues. From germline, CDR1 is SGHNT and CDR2 YYREEE (reference sequence). The V segment lost 0 bases and the J segment 6 bases; nucleotides outside the gene matches: 3. The CDR3 sequence: CASSLGGGAAGELFF. DNA for the CDR3: TGTGCCAGCAGCTTGGGCGGGGGGGCCGCCGGGGAGCTGTTTTTT.

V gene TRBV19 combines with J gene TRBJ1-6; no clear D. The germline CDR1 and CDR2 sequences are LNHDA and SQIVND (reference sequence). The CDR3 has 15 amino acids. Trimming left V 6 bases short and J 9 bases short, with 18 bases between. CDR3 loop: CASSRQTRQFSPLHF. The CDR3 nucleotides are TGTGCCAGTAGCCGACAAACCCGACAATTTTCACCCCTCCACTTT.

The chain links TRBV9 to TRBJ1-3; D remains unclear. The CDR3 spans 13 residues. Germline V lookup: CDR1 SGDLS, CDR2 YYNGEE. Trimming left V 8 bases short and J 0 bases short, with 9 bases between. The CDR3 nucleotides read TGTGCCAGTGCTCCCGGCTCTGGAAACACCATATATTTT. This codes for CASAPGSGNTIYF.

A single count supports this clone. The chain joins TRBV28 to TRBJ2-7, with D uncertain. Trimming stripped 1 base from V and 7 bases from J, with 11 bases between. CDR1 and CDR2 from the germline V gene are MDHEN and SYDVKM. The CDR3 spans 13 residues. The CDR3 nucleotides read TGTGCCAGCAGTTTATACCGACAAGCTGAGCAGTACTTC. Its translation is CASSLYRQAEQYF.

This clone was observed once. The chain joins TRBV7-3 to TRBJ2-7, with a weak D call TRBD1 (5 bases). Germline V gene data show CDR1 as SGHTA and CDR2 as FQGTGA. This CDR3 has 15 residues. Trimming pared 5 bases from V and 2 bases from J, leaving 16 bases between. This chain's CDR3 is CASSLGLGPAYEQYF. The CDR3 nucleotides are TGTGCCAGCAGCCTGGGGCTGGGGCCTGCCTACGAGCAGTACTTC.

A single count supports this clone. The rearrangement joins TRBV9 to TRBJ1-6; tentative D call: TRBD1 (5 bases). CDR1 is SGDLS and CDR2 is YYNGEE in the germline V gene. The CDR3 contains 15 residues. The V and J ends lost 4 bases and 7 bases respectively, with 15 bases between them. CDR3 region: CASSSNDRRNSPLHF. CDR3 DNA sequence: TGTGCCAGCAGCTCAAATGACAGAAGAAATTCACCCCTCCACTTT.

The chain couples TRBV4-3 to TRBJ2-7, with unresolved D. Per the germline V gene, CDR1 is LGHNA and CDR2 is YSLEER. This CDR3 has 15 amino acids. Trimming cost V 0 bases and J 2 bases, with 11 bases left between them. The CDR3 is CASSQDYPGAYEQYF. CDR3 bases: TGCGCCAGCAGCCAAGATTACCCGGGTGCCTACGAGCAGTACTTC.

V is TRBV6-5 and J is TRBJ1-2; possible D gene TRBD1, 6 bases. CDR1 is MNHEY, CDR2 SVGAGI, per germline. This CDR3 contains 15 residues. V was cut by 4 bases and J by 6 bases, with 18 bases left in between. CDR3 amino acids: CASSFGNRVVDGYTF. In DNA form, the CDR3 reads TGTGCCAGCAGTTTTGGGAACAGGGTTGTGGATGGCTACACCTTC.

The rearrangement joins TRBV9 to TRBJ2-3; D remains unclear. CDR1 is SGDLS, CDR2 YYNGEE, per germline. The V end lost 3 bases, the J end lost 5 bases, and 19 bases lay between the germline ends. The CDR3 totals 16 residues. The DNA for the CDR3 is TGTGCCAGCAGCGGTCACGGTGATATACGTGGAGATACGCAGTATTTT. As protein: CASSGHGDIRGDTQYF. The full variable domain, its missing parts supplied by reference TRBV9 and TRBJ2-3, is DSGVTQTPKHLITATGQRVTLRCSPRSGDLSVYWYQQSLDQGLQFLIQYYNGEERAKGNILERFSAQQFPDLHSELNLSSLELGDSALYFCASSGHGDIRGDTQYFGPGTRLTVL.

This chain uses TRBV7-9 with TRBJ2-1; maybe TRBD2 (7 bases). This CDR3 is built from 12 residues. Trimming shortened V by 3 bases and J by 9 bases, and 9 bases separated the two germline ends. Germline V gene data show CDR1 as SEHNR and CDR2 as FQNEAQ (reference sequence). The CDR3: CASSFGGLEQFF. CDR3 nucleotides: TGTGCCAGCAGCTTCGGGGGGCTTGAGCAGTTCTTC.

The chain is built from TRBV18 and TRBJ1-5; TRBD1 matches 9 bases. V was clipped by 0 bases and J by 2 bases; unmatched bases: 5. Germline V gene lookup returns CDR1 KGHSH and CDR2 LQKENI. The CDR3 is 17 residues long. The CDR3 DNA sequence: TGTGCCAGCTCACCACCGGGGACAGGGACTGGCAATCAGCCCCAGCATTTT. Protein sequence: CASSPPGTGTGNQPQHF.

This sequence joins TRBV6-1 and TRBJ2-1, with TRBD2 matching 13 bases. This CDR3 region has 19 residues. Trimming cost V 2 bases and J 0 bases; bases outside gene matches: 7. CDR1 is MNHNS, CDR2 SASEGT, per germline. CDR3: CASSETSGGALSSYNEQFF. CDR3 nucleotide sequence: TGTGCCAGCAGTGAAACTAGCGGGGGGGCCCTGAGCTCCTACAATGAGCAGTTCTTC.

The rearrangement links TRBV7-2 to TRBJ2-1, with a possible D match to TRBD2 (6 bases). Germline lookup yields CDR1 SGHTA and CDR2 FQGNSA. Trimming took off 5 bases at V and 4 bases at J, with 18 bases between the two ends. The CDR3 covers 16 residues. CDR3 coding DNA: TGTGCCAGCAGCCGAAGCGGGTTAGGCAGGTACAATGAGCAGTTCTTC. Its protein product is CASSRSGLGRYNEQFF.

This chain connects TRBV2 to TRBJ2-2; 9 bases are a match to TRBD1. The junction had 6 bases not matched to a gene; V was cut back by 10 bases and J by 3 bases. Germline loops: CDR1 SNHLY, CDR2 FYNNEI. The CDR3 sequence is 14 residues long. The CDR3 DNA is TGTGCCACCTCCGGGACAGGGTACACCGGGGAGCTGTTTTTT. It yields the protein CATSGTGYTGELFF.

The V and J genes are TRBV5-4 and TRBJ1-2, with D maybe TRBD1 (5 bases). Deletions cut 4 bases from V and 4 bases from J, with 14 bases between. The CDR3 extends over 14 amino acids. Germline V gives CDR1 SGHNT, CDR2 YYREEE (reference sequence). CDR3 amino acids: CASSGGYLVYGYTF. CDR3 bases: TGTGCCAGCAGCGGGGGGTACCTCGTCTATGGCTACACCTTC.

The V and J genes are TRBV7-2 and TRBJ1-5; D gene uncertain. Trimming pared 1 base from V and 4 bases from J, leaving 8 bases between. This CDR3 has 14 residues. Germline CDR1 and CDR2: SGHTA and FQGNSA. CDR3 coding DNA: TGTGCCAGCAGCTTAGGACAACGTAATCAGCCCCAGCATTTT. Translating it yields CASSLGQRNQPQHF.